This passage covers 30 T cell receptor beta chains from one sample sequenced in a study of CD8+CD57+ T cells in acquired aplastic anemia. Genomic DNA provided the template from which TCR beta VDJ and CDR3 profiles were obtained. TCRdb analysed the reads with MiXCR anew, one entry per CDR3 protein. The sample carries about 270,000 distinct CDR3 sequences, about 56% recorded once. Sample: sorted CD4+, CD8+, or CD8+CD57+ T cells (not recorded which) from PBMCs. Source of these receptors: a human donor with severe aplastic anemia or a healthy control (not recorded which).

To note about this clonotype: A read error may be the cause here, since a much bigger clone is one base away. The gene calls are TRBV7-6 and TRBJ2-1; 10 bases are shared with TRBD2. Trimming took 1 base from V and 9 from J; bases not matched to a gene: 3. The germline gives CDR1 SGHVS, CDR2 FNYEAQ. The CDR3 runs 14 residues. CDR3 sequence (DNA): TGTGCCAGCAGCTTAGGGGGACTAGCGTGTGAGCAGTTCTTC. This sequence encodes CASSLGGLACEQFF.

The J gene is TRBJ1-5, the V gene TRBV7-2; TRBD1 might be the D (6 bases). The V end lost 3 bases, the J end lost 2 bases, and 11 bases lay between the germline ends. The CDR3 runs to 15 residues. Germline V gene lookup returns CDR1 SGHTA and CDR2 FQGNSA. The CDR3: CASSLDSGGNQPQHF. CDR3 nucleotides: TGTGCCAGCAGCTTGGACAGCGGAGGCAATCAGCCCCAGCATTTT.

This clonotype was detected only once. The junction departs from the called germline gene at one end, perhaps through a read error. The chain uses TRBV7-9 and TRBJ2-7, with D uncertain. Germline CDR1 SEHNR, CDR2 FQNEAQ (reference sequence). The CDR3 extends over 14 amino acids. This CDR3 is CASSPYETIHEQYF. As DNA, the CDR3 is TGTGCTAGCAGTCCGTACGAAACGATCCACGAGCAGTACTTC.

The V call is TRBV15, the J call TRBJ2-1, with TRBD1 matching over 8 bases. The DNA end favors TRBJ2-7, so the J call may be wrong. The CDR3 loop spans 14 amino acids. CDR1 LNHNV and CDR2 YYDKDF come from the germline V gene (reference sequence). CDR3 bases: TGTGCCACCAGCAGTCGACAGGGGCCGGAGGAGCAGTACTTC. This sequence encodes CATSSRQGPEEQYF.

This clonotype has at least ten counts. V is TRBV6-1 and J is TRBJ1-2, with D uncertain. V lost 5 bases and J 8 bases, leaving 9 bases between the germline ends. Germline loops: CDR1 MNHNS, CDR2 SASEGT. The CDR3 is 11 amino acids. The CDR3 DNA reads as TGTGCCAGCAGTCTGATGGGCGGCTACACCTTC. It is translated as CASSLMGGYTF.

In the case of this clonotype: Sequence at one end of the junction differs from germline and may be a read error. The chain carries TRBV18 and TRBJ2-3; 8 positions agree with TRBD1. The germline gives CDR1 KGHSH, CDR2 LQKENI. The CDR3 loop spans 15 amino acids. The CDR3 nucleotides are TGTGCCAGCTCACCAATAGGACAGGGTACAGATACGCCGTATTTT. It translates to CASSPIGQGTDTPYF. Supplemented by reference TRBV18 and TRBJ2-3, the full variable domain reads NAGVMQNPRHLVRRRGQEARLRCSPMKGHSHVYWYRQLPEEGLKFMVYLQKENIIDESGMPKERFSAEFPKEGPSILRIQQVVRGDSAAYFCASSPIGQGTDTPYFGPGTRLTVL.

The V call is TRBV5-1, the J call TRBJ1-5; 7 positions match TRBD1. Germline V gives CDR1 SGHRS, CDR2 YFSETQ. This CDR3 is 18 amino acids long. Losses at the gene ends were 0 bases for V and 7 bases for J; bases not matched to a gene: 16. CDR3 DNA sequence: TGCGCCAGCAGCTTGGCAGGGCTAGCAACAGGGGAGGAGCAGCCCCAGCATTTT. The encoded protein is CASSLAGLATGEEQPQHF. The complete variable domain, with remaining parts taken from reference TRBV5-1 and TRBJ1-5, reads KAGVTQTPRYLIKTRGQQVTLSCSPISGHRSVSWYQQTPGQGLQFLFEYFSETQRNKGNFPGRFSGRQFSNSRSEMNVSTLELGDSALYLCASSLAGLATGEEQPQHFGDGTRLSIL.

This clonotype was detected once. The rearrangement links TRBV7-8 to TRBJ1-1; unclear D gene. The V end lost 5 bases, the J end lost 5 bases, and 9 bases lay between the germline ends. The CDR3 loop spans 12 amino acids. CDR1 is SGHVS, CDR2 FQNEAQ, per germline. The CDR3 sequence: CASSPSRTEAFF. The CDR3 nucleotides are TGTGCCAGCAGCCCAAGCCGTACTGAAGCTTTCTTT. Drawing the rest from reference TRBV7-8 and TRBJ1-1, the complete variable domain is GAGVSQSPRYKVAKRGQDVALRCDPISGHVSLFWYQQALGQGPEFLTYFQNEAQLDKSGLPSDRFFAERPEGSVSTLKIQRTQQEDSAVYLCASSPSRTEAFFGQGTRLTVV.

DNA for the CDR3: TGCGCCAGCAGCACCGACGGGACAGTCAACGGCTACACCTTC. Its protein is CASSTDGTVNGYTF. This chain links TRBV5-1 with TRBJ1-2, with 7 bases fitting TRBD1. The V gene's germline CDR1 is SGHRS and CDR2 YFSETQ. V lost 4 bases to trimming and J lost 8 bases; unmatched junction nucleotides: 11. The CDR3 contains 14 residues.

The chain combines TRBV19 with TRBJ1-5, with D possibly matching TRBD1 (6 bases). Per the germline V gene, CDR1 is LNHDA and CDR2 is SQIVND (reference sequence). CDR3 length: 16 residues. Trimming took 3 bases from V and 5 from J, leaving 17 bases between them. The CDR3 region is CASSIKLGGTDQPQHF. CDR3 DNA: TGTGCCAGTAGTATCAAGCTAGGGGGGACCGATCAGCCCCAGCATTTT. Full variable domain (outside the CDR3, taken from reference TRBV19 and TRBJ1-5): DGGITQSPKYLFRKEGQNVTLSCEQNLNHDAMYWYRQDPGQGLRLIYYSQIVNDFQKGDIAEGYSVSREKKESFPLTVTSAQKNPTAFYLCASSIKLGGTDQPQHFGDGTRLSIL.

This CDR3 reads CASSLFGQGASKNIQYF. The CDR3 DNA reads as TGTGCCAGCAGTTTATTTGGTCAGGGGGCTTCCAAAAACATTCAGTACTTC. The genes are TRBV12-3 or TRBV12-4 and TRBJ2-4; 8 bases map to TRBD1. This CDR3 region has 17 residues. With V trimmed by 2 bases and J by 2 bases, 8 bases remained unmatched.

The chain combines TRBV5-1 with TRBJ2-7; D tentatively fits TRBD1 or TRBD2 (6 bases each). CDR1 and CDR2 (germline): SGHRS, YFSETQ. V was cut by 2 bases and J by 2 bases, with 14 bases left in between. The CDR3 covers 15 residues. The CDR3 loop is CASSFHDGGTYEQYF. The DNA for the CDR3 is TGCGCCAGCAGCTTTCATGACGGGGGCACCTACGAGCAGTACTTC.

This clonotype was observed at least ten times. The chain uses TRBV4-2 and TRBJ2-5, with TRBD2 matching 14 bases. Germline trimming cut 1 base from V and 5 bases from J; bases unmatched to any gene: 6. The CDR3 spans 17 residues. Germline values: CDR1 LGHNA, CDR2 YNFKEQ. The CDR3 sequence: CASSQVTSGGGRETQYF. CDR3 DNA sequence: TGTGCCAGCAGCCAAGTGACTAGCGGGGGGGGCCGGGAGACCCAGTACTTC.

The chain recombines TRBV5-1 with TRBJ1-2; 12 positions agree with TRBD1. The CDR3 extends over 15 amino acids. Looked up from germline, CDR1 is SGHRS and CDR2 is YFSETQ. Trimming removed 2 bases from V and 6 bases from J; junction bases left unmatched: 5. CDR3 sequence reads: CASSLGDRGRNGYTF. DNA for the CDR3: TGCGCCAGCAGCTTAGGGGACAGGGGGCGGAATGGCTACACCTTC.

The chain couples TRBV30 to TRBJ2-4; tentatively, D is TRBD2 (5 bases). Trimming left V 5 bases short and J 2 bases short, with 19 bases between. CDR1 is GTSNPN and CDR2 is SVGIG in the germline V gene (reference sequence). This CDR3 has 16 residues. The CDR3 DNA follows: TGTGCCTGGGGCGAGGAGGTGCACGGATCCAAAAACATTCAGTACTTC. Residues: CAWGEEVHGSKNIQYF.

The chain carries TRBV20-1 and TRBJ2-5; D may be TRBD2 (6 bases). The V end was cut by 1 base, the J end by 5 bases, with 17 bases between. Germline V gene data show CDR1 as DFQATT and CDR2 as SNEGSKA (reference sequence). The length of the CDR3 is 15 residues. The chain's CDR3 is CSARALLRGGETQYF. The CDR3, as DNA: TGCAGTGCTAGAGCCTTGTTGCGGGGTGGGGAGACCCAGTACTTC.

This clonotype was picked up many times. This chain connects TRBV20-1 to TRBJ2-7; TRBD2 might be the D (6 bases). Germline V gene data show CDR1 as DFQATT and CDR2 as SNEGSKA (reference sequence). The V end lost 0 bases, the J end lost 0 bases, and 15 bases lay between the germline ends. This CDR3 region has 16 residues. This chain's CDR3 is CSARDVAGRSSYEQYF. The CDR3 DNA is TGCAGTGCTAGAGATGTTGCGGGGAGGAGCTCCTACGAGCAGTACTTC.

With respect to this clonotype: The germline gene is not matched at one end of the junction; a read error may be the cause. The chain couples TRBV7-3 to TRBJ1-3; no definite D call. The CDR3 sequence is 13 residues long. Germline values: CDR1 SGHTA, CDR2 FQGTGA. The CDR3 sequence: CASSSGPANTIYF. CDR3 DNA sequence: TGTGCCAGTAGCTCTGGGCCAGCAAACACCATATATTTT.

Worth noting for this clonotype: A read error is likely, as this CDR3 ends without the conserved phenylalanine or tryptophan. The chain uses TRBV7-2 and TRBJ1-1; D perhaps matches TRBD1 (6 bases). This CDR3 has 14 amino acids. Germline CDR1 is SGHTA and CDR2 is FQGNSA. The CDR3 region has the DNA TGCGCCAGCAGCTTAAGACAGGCGAACACTGAAGCTTTCTCT. It codes for CASSLRQANTEAFS.

The chain recombines TRBV20-1 with TRBJ1-6; 8 bases agree with TRBD1. J was trimmed by 8 bases and V by 2 bases; bases with no gene match: 2. CDR3 length: 13 amino acids. In germline, CDR1 is DFQATT, CDR2 SNEGSKA (reference sequence). The CDR3 DNA sequence: TGCAGTGCTAGATCGACAGGGGATTCACCCCTCCACTTT. This encodes CSARSTGDSPLHF.

This clonotype was seen only a few times. This sequence joins TRBV24-1 and TRBJ2-7, with 8 nucleotides matching TRBD1. CDR3 size: 15 residues. Germline V lookup: CDR1 KGHDR, CDR2 SFDVKD. The ends lost 3 bases at V and 5 bases at J; junction bases unmatched: 8. CDR3 bases: TGTGCCACCAGTGATGTGGGGACAGGTCTTGACGAGCAGTACTTC. Its protein is CATSDVGTGLDEQYF.

The genes are TRBV27 and TRBJ2-5; D unresolved. The germline gives CDR1 MNHEY, CDR2 SMNVEV (reference sequence). V was pared by 5 bases and J by 3 bases, with 10 bases between. The CDR3 totals 13 residues. CDR3: CASSPRPEETQYF. As DNA, the CDR3 is TGTGCCAGCAGTCCACGACCCGAAGAGACCCAGTACTTC.

This clonotype appeared many times. This chain joins TRBV4-3 and TRBJ1-2; 8 bases align to TRBD1. The CDR3 loop spans 16 amino acids. Germline V gives CDR1 LGHNA, CDR2 YSLEER. J gave up 4 bases and V 3 bases, and 10 bases lay outside the gene matches. The CDR3 DNA is TGCGCCAGCAGCCAGGCTCAAGACAGGGGTTTCTATGGCTACACCTTC. It is translated as CASSQAQDRGFYGYTF.

The rearrangement joins TRBV7-2 to TRBJ1-1; D ambiguous. CDR1 and CDR2 (germline): SGHTA, FQGNSA. V lost 7 bases and J lost 2, with 14 bases in between. The CDR3 loop spans 14 amino acids. CDR3 nucleotides: TGTGCCAGCACTCTAGCAACTGGAAACACTGAAGCTTTCTTT. Residues: CASTLATGNTEAFF. The full variable domain, completed using reference TRBV7-2 and TRBJ1-1, is GAGVSQSPSNKVTEKGKDVELRCDPISGHTALYWYRQSLGQGLEFLIYFQGNSAPDKSGLPSDRFSAERTGGSVSTLTIQRTQQEDSAVYLCASTLATGNTEAFFGQGTRLTVV.

This clonotype has ten or more counts. The chain has TRBV7-8 and TRBJ2-3, with D maybe TRBD1 (6 bases). The CDR3 runs to 15 residues. V was pared by 5 bases and J by 4 bases, with 16 bases between. Per germline, CDR1 SGHVS and CDR2 FQNEAQ. CDR3 loop: CASSRGGPGADTQYF. In DNA, the CDR3 is TGTGCCAGCAGCAGAGGGGGTCCCGGGGCAGATACGCAGTATTTT.

The chain uses TRBV2 and TRBJ1-2; 9 nucleotides match TRBD1. Germline CDR1 and CDR2: SNHLY and FYNNEI. The V and J ends lost 6 bases and 4 bases, in that order; junction bases with no gene match: 6. The CDR3 sequence is 14 residues long. The CDR3 loop is CASRVGQGPYGYTF. The CDR3 nucleotides read TGTGCCAGCAGGGTGGGACAGGGCCCCTATGGCTACACCTTC.

The genes are TRBV7-9 and TRBJ1-2; possibly TRBD1 for D (6 bases). CDR3 length: 15 residues. Germline V gene lookup returns CDR1 SEHNR and CDR2 FQNEAQ (reference sequence). Trimming removed 5 bases from V and 5 bases from J, with 18 bases in between. This chain's CDR3 is CASSRTGSVRYGYTF. Written as DNA, the CDR3 is TGTGCCAGCAGCCGTACAGGGTCGGTGCGGTATGGCTACACCTTC.

The chain carries TRBV15 and TRBJ1-2; 7 bases match TRBD1. Germline V lookup: CDR1 LNHNV, CDR2 YYDKDF (reference sequence). The CDR3 is made up of 14 amino acids. Losses at the gene ends were 1 base for V and 7 bases for J; bases not matched to a gene: 6. The CDR3 sequence: CATSRGGGLGGYTF. CDR3 nucleotide sequence: TGTGCCACCAGCAGAGGAGGGGGCCTCGGTGGCTACACCTTC.

The V and J genes are TRBV7-2 and TRBJ2-5; D is unclear. This CDR3 region has 14 residues. The V and J ends lost 1 base and 9 bases respectively, with 15 bases between them. The germline V gene has CDR1 SGHTA and CDR2 FQGNSA. The CDR3 DNA is TGTGCCAGCAGCTTAGGGTATAGCAATCAGCCCCAGTACTTC. Protein product: CASSLGYSNQPQYF.

The chain is built from TRBV7-3 and TRBJ1-6; 9 bases agree with TRBD1. The CDR3 extends over 18 amino acids. Germline loops: CDR1 SGHTA, CDR2 FQGTGA. Losses at the gene ends were 4 bases for V and 5 bases for J; bases not matched to a gene: 12. CDR3 DNA sequence: TGTGCCAGCAGCTCTTCGGCCCACAGGGGGCCCAATAATTCACCCCTCCACTTT. This translates into CASSSSAHRGPNNSPLHF. The whole variable domain, remainder taken from reference TRBV7-3 and TRBJ1-6, is GAGVSQTPSNKVTEKGKYVELRCDPISGHTALYWYRQSLGQGPEFLIYFQGTGAADDSGLPNDRFFAVRPEGSVSTLKIQRTERGDSAVYLCASSSSAHRGPNNSPLHFGNGTRLTVT.